What follows are 21 T cell receptor beta chains derived from one specimen sequenced in a study of technical replicates of blood from a few donors. Sequencing used immunoSEQ multiplex PCR; TCRdb keeps in-frame clones, though not all of them. The data contain tens of thousands of clones, 85% to 95% of them singletons. The sample comprised PBMCs. These receptors all come from a human donor in good health. Some clones in this sample may be carry-over from other donors' samples.

The chain recombines TRBV5-6 with TRBJ1-5, with 12 bases that match TRBD1. The CDR3 totals 16 residues. CDR1 is SGHDT, CDR2 YYEEEE, per germline. V dropped 3 bases and J dropped 5; count of bases not matched to a gene: 6. Here the CDR3 DNA reads TGTGCCAGCAGCTCGGCGGGACAGGGGGCTCATCAGCCCCAGCATTTT. It is translated as CASSSAGQGAHQPQHF.

This chain joins TRBV7-9 and TRBJ2-5, with D perhaps TRBD1 (5 bases). This CDR3 contains 14 residues. V was cut by 6 bases and J by 1 base, with 12 bases left in between. The germline V gene encodes CDR1 SEHNR and CDR2 FQNEAQ (reference sequence). This CDR3 is CASRSDTSQETQYF. In nucleotides, the CDR3 is TGTGCCAGCAGATCGGACACAAGCCAAGAGACCCAGTACTTC.

This chain uses TRBV4-3 with TRBJ2-1, with D unclear. The V end was cut by 1 base, the J end by 3 bases, with 7 bases between. The CDR3 is made up of 14 amino acids. CDR1 LGHNA and CDR2 YSLEER come from the germline V gene. CDR3 region: CASSQATSYNEQFF. CDR3 in DNA: TGCGCCAGCAGCCAAGCTACGAGCTACAATGAGCAGTTCTTC.

V and J are TRBV27 and TRBJ1-2; tentative D call: TRBD1 (5 bases). V was shortened by 6 bases and J by 4 bases, with 6 bases between the two germline ends. Germline loops: CDR1 MNHEY, CDR2 SMNVEV (reference sequence). The CDR3 totals 11 residues. CDR3 sequence reads: CASRGAYGYTF. The CDR3 DNA reads as TGTGCCAGCAGAGGGGCCTATGGCTACACCTTC.

This rearrangement joins TRBV6-7 to TRBJ2-7, with TRBD2 as a possible D gene (7 bases). TRBV6-7 is labeled an ORF, and its function is uncertain. This CDR3 has 17 amino acids. Trimming shortened V by 7 bases and J by 1 base, and 23 bases separated the two germline ends. CDR3 sequence (DNA): TGTGCCAGCACCAAAGGCGGGGGCCTACCTGTTTCCTACGAGCAGTACTTC. It specifies CASTKGGGLPVSYEQYF.

The V and J genes are TRBV18 and TRBJ2-2; TRBD2 is a possible D gene (5 bases). This CDR3 has 13 amino acids. Per germline, CDR1 KGHSH and CDR2 LQKENI. The V gene lost 3 bases and the J gene lost 6 bases, with 8 bases spanning the gap. The CDR3 protein is CASSPMRAGELFF. The CDR3 DNA follows: TGTGCCAGCTCACCGATGCGGGCCGGGGAGCTGTTTTTT.

V usage is TRBV5-1 and J usage is TRBJ2-5; 13 bases line up with TRBD2. The V gene end was trimmed by 2 bases and the J gene end by 3 bases; junction bases not matched to a gene: 4. Looked up from germline, CDR1 is SGHRS and CDR2 is YFSETQ. This CDR3 has 16 amino acids. The CDR3: CASSFLGLAGEETQYF. The CDR3, as DNA: TGCGCCAGCAGCTTCCTAGGACTAGCGGGAGAAGAGACCCAGTACTTC. Variable domain in full (rest from reference TRBV5-1 and TRBJ2-5): KAGVTQTPRYLIKTRGQQVTLSCSPISGHRSVSWYQQTPGQGLQFLFEYFSETQRNKGNFPGRFSGRQFSNSRSEMNVSTLELGDSALYLCASSFLGLAGEETQYFGPGTRLLVL.

This chain links TRBV7-2 with TRBJ1-5, with 9 bases lining up with TRBD1. Germline lookup yields CDR1 SGHTA and CDR2 FQGNSA. This CDR3 is 14 amino acids long. V shed 6 bases and J 8 bases; nucleotides not matched to a gene: 8. The CDR3 protein is CASRYRGLGEPQHF. Written as DNA, the CDR3 is TGTGCCAGCAGGTACAGGGGGCTGGGTGAGCCCCAGCATTTT.

This clone was counted a single time. The chain joins TRBV5-5 to TRBJ2-5, with a weak D call TRBD2 (5 bases). Germline-derived CDR1 and CDR2 are SGHKS and YYEKEE (reference sequence). This CDR3 comprises 14 residues. The germline V and J ends were trimmed by 2 bases and 4 bases, with 12 bases remaining between them. The CDR3 protein is CASSFTRRRETQYF. The CDR3 coding sequence is TGTGCCAGCAGCTTTACTAGGAGAAGAGAGACCCAGTACTTC. The variable domain in full, completed from reference TRBV5-5 and TRBJ2-5, reads DAGVTQSPTHLIKTRGQQVTLRCSPISGHKSVSWYQQVLGQGPQFIFQYYEKEERGRGNFPDRFSARQFPNYSSELNVNALLLGDSALYLCASSFTRRRETQYFGPGTRLLVL.

The CDR3 region is CASRRAGDSNQPQHF. CDR3 coding DNA: TGTGCCAGCAGGAGGGCAGGGGATAGCAATCAGCCCCAGCATTTT. The gene calls are TRBV2 and TRBJ1-5; D is possibly TRBD1 (6 bases). Germline V gene sequence: CDR1 SNHLY, CDR2 FYNNEI. V was shortened by 6 bases and J by 0 bases, with 12 bases between the two germline ends. CDR3 length: 15 residues.

The gene calls are TRBV7-2 and TRBJ1-1; TRBD1 matches at 7 bases. This CDR3 is 15 amino acids long. V lost 3 bases to trimming and J lost 1 base; unmatched junction nucleotides: 5. CDR1 is SGHTA, CDR2 FQGNSA, per germline. In nucleotides, the CDR3 is TGTGCCAGCAGCTTCGGACAGGCAGGGAACACTGAAGCTTTCTTT. This translates into CASSFGQAGNTEAFF.

J is TRBJ1-6 and V is TRBV7-9; tentative D call: TRBD1 (6 bases). This CDR3 spans 15 amino acids. The V gene's germline CDR1 is SEHNR and CDR2 FQNEAQ (reference sequence). V lost 3 bases and J lost 5, with 11 bases in between. CDR3 nucleotides: TGTGCCAGCAGCTTGCGCCAGGGGAATAATTCACCCCTCCACTTT. Translation: CASSLRQGNNSPLHF.

This rearrangement joins TRBV9 to TRBJ2-3, with 8 bases lining up with TRBD1. Germline CDR1 SGDLS, CDR2 YYNGEE. The CDR3 extends over 16 amino acids. V shed 4 bases and J 3 bases; nucleotides not matched to a gene: 10. CDR3 sequence: CASSTRAGGTTDTQYF. The CDR3 region has the DNA TGTGCCAGCAGCACTCGAGCAGGGGGCACGACAGATACGCAGTATTTT. The variable domain in full, with the rest retrieved from reference TRBV9 and TRBJ2-3, is DSGVTQTPKHLITATGQRVTLRCSPRSGDLSVYWYQQSLDQGLQFLIQYYNGEERAKGNILERFSAQQFPDLHSELNLSSLELGDSALYFCASSTRAGGTTDTQYFGPGTRLTVL.

The rearrangement uses TRBV27 and TRBJ1-2; perhaps TRBD1 as D (6 bases). The CDR3 spans 14 residues. The germline gives CDR1 MNHEY, CDR2 SMNVEV (reference sequence). V dropped 1 base and J dropped 6 bases, with 12 bases sitting between them. CDR3: CASSLFGGADGYTF. The CDR3 DNA is TGTGCCAGCAGTTTATTTGGGGGCGCAGATGGCTACACCTTC.

V gene TRBV4-3 combines with J gene TRBJ2-1, with TRBD2 matching 16 bases. Trimming removed 1 base from V and 8 bases from J; junction bases left unmatched: 5. Germline assignment: CDR1 LGHNA and CDR2 YSLEER. The CDR3 runs 17 residues. The CDR3 DNA is TGCGCCAGCAGCCAAGTCGGGACTAGCGGGGGGGCGGATGAGCAGTTCTTC. Amino acid sequence: CASSQVGTSGGADEQFF.

The chain uses TRBV27 and TRBJ1-3; 8 bases fit TRBD1. CDR1 is MNHEY and CDR2 is SMNVEV in the germline V gene (reference sequence). The CDR3 consists of 16 residues. With 3 bases clipped from V and 0 bases from J, the junction kept 4 bases outside the gene matches. The CDR3: CASSFGTGGSGNTIYF. CDR3 bases: TGTGCCAGCAGTTTCGGGACAGGCGGCTCTGGAAACACCATATATTTT.

V is TRBV12-5 and J is TRBJ2-4; D not resolved. V dropped 1 base and J dropped 1 base, with 8 bases sitting between them. CDR1 LGHNT and CDR2 FRNRAP come from the germline V gene. CDR3 length: 15 residues. CDR3 protein: CASGLEATAKNIQYF. The CDR3 DNA reads as TGTGCTAGTGGTTTGGAAGCGACTGCCAAAAACATTCAGTACTTC. Using reference TRBV12-5 and TRBJ2-4 for the parts outside the CDR3, the full variable domain is DARVTQTPRHKVTEMGQEVTMRCQPILGHNTVFWYRQTMMQGLELLAYFRNRAPLDDSGMPKDRFSAEMPDATLATLKIQPSEPRDSAVYFCASGLEATAKNIQYFGAGTRLSVL.

The CDR3 sequence: CASSVERSTDTQYF. CDR3 sequence (DNA): TGTGCCAGCAGCGTAGAGAGGAGCACAGATACGCAGTATTTT. This chain connects TRBV9 to TRBJ2-3; no firm D call. The CDR3 is made up of 14 amino acids. CDR1 is SGDLS, CDR2 YYNGEE, per germline. The germline V and J ends were trimmed by 0 bases and 0 bases, with 5 bases remaining between them.

The chain combines TRBV7-3 with TRBJ2-1, with TRBD1 as a possible D gene (6 bases). CDR1 and CDR2 from the germline V gene are SGHTA and FQGTGA. The V gene lost 5 bases and the J gene lost 2 bases, with 13 bases spanning the gap. The CDR3 is made up of 15 amino acids. Here the CDR3 DNA reads TGTGCCAGCAGCAGAGACAGGAGGACCTACAATGAGCAGTTCTTC. This translates into CASSRDRRTYNEQFF.

The V call is TRBV5-1, the J call TRBJ1-2, with TRBD1 identical over 7 bases. Germline V CDR1 and CDR2: SGHRS, YFSETQ. The CDR3 extends over 14 amino acids. The J segment lost 2 bases and the V segment lost 4 bases, leaving 5 bases of the junction unmatched. CDR3 amino acids: CASSQSTGNYGYTF. The CDR3 coding sequence is TGCGCCAGCAGCCAGTCGACAGGGAACTATGGCTACACCTTC.

The chain uses TRBV25-1 and TRBJ2-5; D gene unclear. This CDR3 spans 12 amino acids. Trimming left V 0 bases short and J 3 bases short, with 2 bases between. Germline V gene data show CDR1 as MGHDK and CDR2 as SYGVNS. The DNA of the CDR3 is TGTGCCAGCAGTGAATATAAAGAGACCCAGTACTTC. Translation: CASSEYKETQYF.